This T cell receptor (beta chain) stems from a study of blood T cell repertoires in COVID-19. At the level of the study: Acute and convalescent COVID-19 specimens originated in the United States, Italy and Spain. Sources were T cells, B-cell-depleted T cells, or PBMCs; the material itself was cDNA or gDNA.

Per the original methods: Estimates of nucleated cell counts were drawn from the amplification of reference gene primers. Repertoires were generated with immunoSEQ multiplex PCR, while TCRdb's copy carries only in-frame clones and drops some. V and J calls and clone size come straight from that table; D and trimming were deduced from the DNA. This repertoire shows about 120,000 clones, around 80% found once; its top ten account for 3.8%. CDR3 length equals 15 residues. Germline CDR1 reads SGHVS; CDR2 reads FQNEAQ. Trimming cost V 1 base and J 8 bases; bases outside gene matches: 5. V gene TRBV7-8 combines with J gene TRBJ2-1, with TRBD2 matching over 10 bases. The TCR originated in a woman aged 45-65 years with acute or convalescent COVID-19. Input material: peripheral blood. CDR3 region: CASSLGAGGPYEQFF. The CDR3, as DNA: TGTGCCAGCAGCTTAGGAGCGGGAGGGCCCTATGAGCAGTTCTTC.